These 8 T cell receptor beta chains originate from one sample sequenced in a study of cytomegalovirus exposure and HLA in healthy donors (dated by TCRdb to the late 2010s). The library relied on the immunoSEQ multiplex PCR assay. The multiplex PCR relied on a mix of 60 forward primers for TCR Vbeta segments and 13 reverse primers for TCR Jbeta segments. TCRdb re-hosts the immuneACCESS table, in-frame sequences only. Its copies lack some clones; in the studies checked, an unresolved V gene accounts for under half of them, and the cause for the rest is not known. For this sample there are around 150,000 clones; around nine tenths appear just once. The ten largest clones represent roughly 5% of the sample. The sequenced sample was PBMCs. The origin of the receptors is a woman aged 25-40 years in good health and CMV-seronegative.

J is TRBJ1-6 and V is TRBV6-1; TRBD1 matches 9 bases. The length of the CDR3 is 14 residues. The junction had 4 bases not matched to a gene; V was cut back by 8 bases and J by 5 bases. In germline, CDR1 is MNHNS, CDR2 SASEGT. CDR3 coding DNA: TGTGCCAGCCATGGGACAGGGAATAATTCACCCCTCCACTTT. Translation: CASHGTGNNSPLHF.

The CDR3 loop is CASSLWESIGNEQFF. The CDR3 DNA reads as TGTGCCAGCAGCTTATGGGAGAGTATAGGGAATGAGCAGTTCTTC. V usage is TRBV11-2 and J usage is TRBJ2-1; D might be TRBD2 (5 bases). This CDR3 comprises 15 residues. The germline V and J ends were trimmed by 2 bases and 7 bases, with 15 bases remaining between them. Germline-derived CDR1 and CDR2 are SGHAT and FQNNGV. The full variable domain, completed using reference TRBV11-2 and TRBJ2-1, is EAGVAQSPRYKIIEKRQSVAFWCNPISGHATLYWYQQILGQGPKLLIQFQNNGVVDDSQLPKDRFSAERLKGVDSTLKIQPAKLEDSAVYLCASSLWESIGNEQFFGPGTRLTVL.

This clone occurred a few times. The chain recombines TRBV5-5 with TRBJ2-3, with TRBD2 identical over 7 bases. With 0 bases clipped from V and 5 bases from J, the junction kept 3 bases outside the gene matches. The germline V gene has CDR1 SGHKS and CDR2 YYEKEE (reference sequence). The CDR3 consists of 14 residues. The CDR3 loop reads CASSLVIAGDTQYF. Written as DNA, the CDR3 is TGTGCCAGCAGCTTGGTAATAGCGGGAGATACGCAGTATTTT.

The chain combines TRBV27 with TRBJ1-5; D gene unclear. There are 18 residues in the CDR3. CDR1 and CDR2 from the germline V gene are MNHEY and SMNVEV (reference sequence). With 1 base removed from V and 5 bases from J, the gap between germline ends came to 21 bases. DNA for the CDR3: TGTGCCAGCAGTTTATTGGTGGTGGATAGGCAGGTCGATCAGCCCCAGCATTTT. This encodes CASSLLVVDRQVDQPQHF.

The rearrangement uses TRBV5-1 and TRBJ2-4; D is perhaps TRBD1 (6 bases). The CDR3 has 16 amino acids. The germline V gene has CDR1 SGHRS and CDR2 YFSETQ. With 5 bases removed from V and 0 bases from J, the gap between germline ends came to 15 bases. The CDR3 DNA reads as TGCGCCAGCAGTGACGGACAGCCTCTAGCCAAAAACATTCAGTACTTC. Its protein is CASSDGQPLAKNIQYF.

The chain employs TRBV2 and TRBJ1-2; D is unclear. The CDR3 runs to 15 residues. CDR1 and CDR2 from the germline V gene are SNHLY and FYNNEI. V was shortened by 3 bases and J by 5 bases, with 16 bases between the two germline ends. CDR3 in amino acids: CASSELAVVRYGYTF. For the CDR3, the DNA is TGTGCCAGCAGTGAGTTGGCAGTGGTGAGGTATGGCTACACCTTC.

This rearrangement joins TRBV29-1 to TRBJ2-1; weak D call: TRBD2 (6 bases). Trimming removed 7 bases from V and 4 bases from J, with 17 bases in between. Germline V lookup: CDR1 SQVTM, CDR2 ANQGSEA. This CDR3 has 14 amino acids. The CDR3: CSGLAPARYNEQFF. Here the CDR3 DNA reads TGCAGCGGCCTAGCGCCTGCGCGTTACAATGAGCAGTTCTTC.

The chain recombines TRBV7-9 with TRBJ2-1; 7 positions agree with TRBD1. The V gene's germline CDR1 is SEHNR and CDR2 FQNEAQ (reference sequence). With V trimmed by 0 bases and J by 7 bases, 3 bases remained unmatched. The CDR3 totals 14 residues. The CDR3 loop is CASSLAAQGNEQFF. In DNA form, the CDR3 reads TGTGCCAGCAGCTTAGCGGCACAGGGGAATGAGCAGTTCTTC.